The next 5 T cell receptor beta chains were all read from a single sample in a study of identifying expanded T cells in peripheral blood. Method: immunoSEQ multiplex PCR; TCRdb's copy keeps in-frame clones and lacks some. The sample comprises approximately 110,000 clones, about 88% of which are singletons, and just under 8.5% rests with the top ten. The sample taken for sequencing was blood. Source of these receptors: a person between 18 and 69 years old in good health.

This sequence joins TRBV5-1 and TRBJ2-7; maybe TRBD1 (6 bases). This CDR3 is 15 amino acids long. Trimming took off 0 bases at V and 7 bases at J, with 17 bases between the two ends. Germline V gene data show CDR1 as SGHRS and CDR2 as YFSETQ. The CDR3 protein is CASSLAGQGPREQYF. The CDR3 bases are TGCGCCAGCAGCTTGGCAGGGCAGGGGCCGAGGGAGCAGTACTTC.

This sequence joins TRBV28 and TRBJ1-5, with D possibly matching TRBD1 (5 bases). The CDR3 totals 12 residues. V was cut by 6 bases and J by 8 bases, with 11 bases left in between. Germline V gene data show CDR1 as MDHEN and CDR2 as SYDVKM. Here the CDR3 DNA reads TGTGCCAGCAGCCCGGGGCGGGAGCCCCAGCATTTT. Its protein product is CASSPGREPQHF. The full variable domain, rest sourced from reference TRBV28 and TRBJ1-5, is DVKVTQSSRYLVKRTGEKVFLECVQDMDHENMFWYRQDPGLGLRLIYFSYDVKMKEKGDIPEGYSVSREKKERFSLILESASTNQTSMYLCASSPGREPQHFGDGTRLSIL.

The CDR3 loop is CASSTWTGGLVYNEQFF. In DNA form, the CDR3 reads TGTGCCAGCAGCACATGGACAGGGGGCCTCGTTTACAATGAGCAGTTCTTC. The chain joins TRBV7-9 to TRBJ2-1; TRBD1 matches at 11 bases. Germline trimming cut 5 bases from V and 4 bases from J; bases unmatched to any gene: 10. The CDR3 has 17 amino acids. The germline V gene encodes CDR1 SEHNR and CDR2 FQNEAQ (reference sequence).

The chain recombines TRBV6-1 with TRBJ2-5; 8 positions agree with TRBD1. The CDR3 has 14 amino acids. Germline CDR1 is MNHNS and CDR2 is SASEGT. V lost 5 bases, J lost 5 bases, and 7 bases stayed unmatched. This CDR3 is CASSRTGLGETQYF. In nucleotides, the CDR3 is TGTGCCAGCAGTCGGACAGGGCTCGGTGAGACCCAGTACTTC.

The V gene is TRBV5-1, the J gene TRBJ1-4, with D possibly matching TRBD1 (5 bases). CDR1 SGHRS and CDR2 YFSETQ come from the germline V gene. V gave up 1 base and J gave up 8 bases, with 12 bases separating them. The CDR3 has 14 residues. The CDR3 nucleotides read TGCGCCAGCAGCTTGTTTCAGGGAGGAGAAAAACTGTTTTTT. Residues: CASSLFQGGEKLFF.